This T cell receptor (beta chain) appears in the sequencing data of a study of T cells in women clearing cervical HPV infection. Note on this clone: As yet, its antigen is unknown. The CDR3 goes on 3 residues after the read ends, and that part is filled in from the germline J gene.

Sequencing was performed with immunoSEQ multiplex PCR; in TCRdb, only in-frame clones are kept and a portion is missing. Its listing shows 21,000 or so clones. Per the germline V gene, CDR1 is SGHRS and CDR2 is YFSETQ. With V trimmed by 0 bases and J by 2 bases, 5 bases remained unmatched. CDR3 size: 16 residues. General observations from the study: Combining TCR richness with V gene abundances gave roughly 0.88 AUC.

V usage is TRBV5-1 and J usage is TRBJ2-7; 10 bases fit TRBD1. This clonotype originated in a woman between 18 and 69 years old with a cervical HPV16 infection that either progressed to CIN3+ or cleared (not recorded which). Sequenced sample: blood buffy coat. Partial CDR3 DNA: TGCGCCAGCAGCTTGGCCGGGACAGGGGTCACCTACGAG. Its protein is CASSLAGTGVTYE. The complete CDR3 sequence is CASSLAGTGVTYEQYF.